This T cell receptor beta chain comes out of a study of shared clonotypes between healthy human individuals (TCRdb year 2020). As for the study more broadly: The cohort included three men and a couple of women between 18 and 49 years of age. For each donor, three plates each were used for CD4 naive and CD4 memory, two plates were used for CD8 naive, and one plate was used for CD8 memory. To estimate repertoire size and how much clonotypes are shared between individuals, the study performed deep sequencing of blood TCR repertoires from roughly five healthy adults. Different laboratories and diverse techniques were used to prepare libraries and sequence TCR repertoires, to increase sequencing depth and limit assay-specific biases. Per donor, leukapheresis produced somewhere between about 0.85 and 9.5 billion PBMCs.

According to the germline V gene (reference sequence), CDR1 reads MNHEY and CDR2 reads SMNVEV. The trim is 6 bases for V and 7 bases for J, with a gap of 17 bases between the germline ends. Including cysteine and phenylalanine, the CDR3 has 14 amino acids. CDR3 DNA is the only sequence kept; it has 42 bases, read in frame from the first base. The donors were healthy, HIV-negative adults who had no recently reported acute infections or vaccinations. All donors were Caucasian adults living in Nashville, Tennessee, USA. CD8 memory samples consisted of magnetically selected CD45RO+ cells combined with CCR7-negative CD45RA+ effector memory (TemRA) cells. After blood collection by leukapheresis, PBMCs were isolated using Ficoll-Histopaque density gradient centrifugation and then cryopreserved in the vapor phase of liquid nitrogen. Purity and quantity of every magnetically sorted T cell population were checked by analytical flow cytometry. Genomic DNA was isolated from every sorted fraction and measured by UV absorbance on a Nanodrop 2000c.

Using the deep immunoSEQ assay, multiplex PCR amplified TCR CDR3 regions from genomic DNA. For each cell subset, the extracted genomic DNA was distributed evenly across all wells of several immunoSEQ 96-well plates, and each plate served as one replicate. For sorted subsets, each replicate PCR was loaded with approximately 200 ng genomic DNA, equivalent to 30,000 or so T cell genomes. Purified libraries were measured with a Qubit 3.0 fluorometer, size-checked on a Bioanalyzer 2100, and measured again with the KAPA Library Quantification kit. A separate single-read 150-cycle Illumina NextSeq 550 flow cell was used to sequence each immunoSEQ 96-well plate. The original methods were these. Because the immunoSEQ output included only junctional sequences and no quality scores, the filtering could not be the same as the filtering used for full-length reads. To assign V/J genes and CDR3, sequences were annotated using PyIR, a Python wrapper for IgBLAST v1.9, with IMGT germline references. Reads with weak V/J assignments (E-value above 1e-6), missing CDR3, stop codons, out-of-frame junctions, or ambiguous translated residues were removed. V3J clonotypes were defined as sequences sharing the same inferred V gene, J gene, and CDR3 amino acid sequence. Percentage overlap between repertoires was calculated by dividing the number of shared unique clonotypes by the size of the smaller repertoire. Richness of each repertoire was evaluated using RTK rarefaction, the Chao1 estimator, and Recon v2.1 estimates of unobserved clonotypes. OLGA was used to compute generation probabilities for all TCRbeta clonotypes that the gDNA method yielded from a handful of donors. This immuneACCESS table, as held by TCRdb, lists in-frame sequences with V and J called but not all clones. Of the missing ones, under half trace to an unresolved V gene in checked studies; the others have no known cause. V, J and clone size reflect that table, while D and trimming were determined from the DNA. For this sample there are approximately 640,000 clones; less than 95% appear just once. Around a third of the sample lies in the top ten.

About this clone: Its binding antigen is unknown. No per-base quality is available; no much larger clone lies one base away.

Overall study results and their limits: Sampling was restricted to blood, and TCR repertoires in tissues likely differ from the TCR repertoires found in blood. Compared with non-shared clonotypes, clonotypes shared by all four sorted-subset donors had higher generation probabilities. Around 5.4% of naive CD4, 3.5% of naive CD8, roughly 2.5% of memory CD4, and approximately 0.39% of memory CD8 clonotypes were shared across a few donors. The genetic and exposure-history diversity represented was limited by the small number of donors. Pairwise subsampling indicated that sequencing depth was expected to affect the degree of clonotype sharing among donors. Estimated clonotype richness was generally larger for naive than for memory subsets. Rarefaction of sorted-subset datasets indicated incomplete sequencing despite the large sequencing depth.

The sequencing input was memory CD8+ T cells from PBMCs. According to the study, the label for this sample's cell subset or site signals: CD45RO+ cells pooled with CCR7-negative TemRA cells. In this chain, TRBV27 is recombined with TRBJ2-3; the D gene cannot be resolved beyond TRBD1 or TRBD2, each matching 5 bases. The origin of this receptor is a man aged 18 to 35 in good health. Some clones in this sample may be carry-over from other donors' samples. CDR3 loop: CASRTLRDAYTQYF. The DNA is as follows: TGTGCCAGCAGAACGCTCCGGGACGCCTATACGCAGTATTTT.